A single sample is the source of the 25 T cell receptor beta chains below, sequenced in a study of blood T cells in healthy people across ages. Through a sample-barcoded 5' primer and a J-beta primer mix, a second PCR was run for roughly 6 to 12 cycles. TCRdb re-called the 5' RACE reads through MiXCR, storing one row per CDR3 protein. The sample holds more than 1,400,000 distinct CDR3 sequences, roughly 40% seen once. The specimen was blood. The receptors stem from a woman under 30 in good health.

This clonotype was detected only a few times. V usage is TRBV2 and J usage is TRBJ2-1; 8 bases align to TRBD1. Germline trimming cut 5 bases from V and 7 bases from J; bases unmatched to any gene: 4. Germline V CDR1 and CDR2: SNHLY, FYNNEI. CDR3 length: 13 amino acids. CDR3 bases: TGTGCCAGCAGTTCCAGGGGGCTGAATGAGCAGTTCTTC. Amino acids: CASSSRGLNEQFF.

V is TRBV11-1 and J is TRBJ2-1, with a possible D match to TRBD1 (6 bases). The V and J ends lost 1 base and 7 bases respectively, with 14 bases between them. The CDR3 is made up of 15 amino acids. The V gene's germline CDR1 is SGHAT and CDR2 FQDESV (reference sequence). In nucleotides, the CDR3 is TGTGCCAGCAGCTTAGACAGCGAGGGGGAGAATGAGCAGTTCTTC. Its translation is CASSLDSEGENEQFF.

This CDR3 is CASNPDRVGYTF. CDR3 coding DNA: TGTGCCAGCAACCCCGACAGGGTCGGCTACACCTTC. The chain joins TRBV6-1 to TRBJ1-2; TRBD1 matches at 7 bases. Trimming at V came to 7 bases and at J to 8 bases, leaving 7 bases not matched to a gene. Germline-derived CDR1 and CDR2 are MNHNS and SASEGT. The CDR3 runs to 12 residues.

The V gene is TRBV20-1, the J gene TRBJ2-3; TRBD2 agrees at 9 bases. CDR1 is DFQATT, CDR2 SNEGSKA, per germline (reference sequence). The J segment lost 1 base and the V segment lost 3 bases, leaving 14 bases of the junction unmatched. This CDR3 comprises 18 residues. The chain's CDR3 is CSARRSAGGVMGTDTQYF. The CDR3 region has the DNA TGCAGTGCTAGGCGGTCCGCGGGAGGGGTGATGGGCACAGATACGCAGTATTTT.

V and J are TRBV2 and TRBJ2-1, with D possibly matching TRBD1 (5 bases). V lost 4 bases and J lost 0, with 10 bases in between. The CDR3 runs to 15 residues. In germline, CDR1 is SNHLY, CDR2 FYNNEI. CDR3 bases: TGTGCCAGCAGTGTACAGGTGAGCTCCTACAATGAGCAGTTCTTC. Its translation is CASSVQVSSYNEQFF. Complete variable domain (other parts from reference TRBV2 and TRBJ2-1): EPEVTQTPSHQVTQMGQEVILRCVPISNHLYFYWYRQILGQKVEFLVSFYNNEISEKSEIFDDQFSVERPDGSNFTLKIRSTKLEDSAMYFCASSVQVSSYNEQFFGPGTRLTVL.

The gene calls are TRBV6-5 and TRBJ2-2, with D perhaps matching TRBD1 (5 bases). Trimming shortened V by 5 bases and J by 1 base, and 11 bases separated the two germline ends. Per the germline V gene, CDR1 is MNHEY and CDR2 is SVGAGI. The CDR3 covers 15 residues. Written as DNA, the CDR3 is TGTGCCAGCAGTCACTTAGGACAGAACACCGGGGAGCTGTTTTTT. This codes for CASSHLGQNTGELFF.

The V call is TRBV5-1, the J call TRBJ2-5, with a weak D call TRBD1 (5 bases). Trimming removed 4 bases at V and 1 base at J, with 11 bases between. The CDR3 extends over 14 amino acids. CDR1 SGHRS and CDR2 YFSETQ come from the germline V gene. The CDR3 protein is CASSNTGRQETQYF. The CDR3 DNA follows: TGCGCCAGCAGCAATACAGGACGCCAAGAGACCCAGTACTTC.

The gene calls are TRBV4-1 and TRBJ2-3, with D tentatively TRBD2 (6 bases). Trimming removed 3 bases at V and 2 bases at J, with 18 bases between. The length of the CDR3 is 17 residues. Germline V gives CDR1 MGHRA, CDR2 YSYEKL. The CDR3, as DNA: TGCGCCAGCAGCCATGGCGTGGTGGTAGCGGTCACAGATACGCAGTATTTT. The encoded protein is CASSHGVVVAVTDTQYF.

The V call is TRBV11-2, the J call TRBJ2-5, with TRBD2 as a possible D gene (7 bases). The V end was cut by 1 base, the J end by 11 bases, with 20 bases between. Germline CDR1 is SGHAT and CDR2 is FQNNGV. This CDR3 comprises 15 residues. The CDR3 sequence: CASSLAGGNTNEQYF. The CDR3 DNA sequence: TGTGCCAGCAGCTTAGCGGGGGGCAATACTAATGAGCAGTACTTC.

This chain uses TRBV4-1 with TRBJ2-7; 9 nucleotides line up with TRBD2. The V segment lost 1 base and the J segment 4 bases; nucleotides outside the gene matches: 5. The CDR3 runs to 15 residues. Germline loops: CDR1 MGHRA, CDR2 YSYEKL. CDR3 nucleotides: TGCGCCAGCAGCCAAGCGCCTAGCGGGAAGTACGAGCAGTACTTC. Translating gives CASSQAPSGKYEQYF.

This clonotype was detected only once. The chain joins TRBV13 to TRBJ2-3; 11 positions match TRBD2. The CDR3 runs to 15 residues. Germline-derived CDR1 and CDR2 are PRHDT and FYEKMQ (reference sequence). The V and J ends lost 7 bases and 5 bases, in that order; junction bases with no gene match: 8. CDR3 loop: CASNTLAGGQDTQYF. CDR3 coding DNA: TGTGCCAGCAACACTCTAGCGGGGGGCCAAGATACGCAGTATTTT.

This clonotype has just a few counts. The chain uses TRBV9 and TRBJ2-1, with a weak D call TRBD2 (6 bases). V was pared by 0 bases and J by 6 bases, with 7 bases between. The CDR3 covers 13 residues. CDR1 and CDR2 (germline): SGDLS, YYNGEE. CDR3 coding DNA: TGTGCCAGCAGCGTAGCGGGAGCCAATGAGCAGTTCTTC. Amino acid sequence: CASSVAGANEQFF.

As for this clonotype: The junction and the germline gene differ at one end; a read error may be behind it. The chain employs TRBV5-1 and TRBJ2-1; TRBD1 matches at 9 bases. CDR3 length equals 16 residues. Germline assignment: CDR1 SGHRS and CDR2 YFSETQ. The CDR3 nucleotides are TGCGCCAGCAGCTTACAAGGGCCGGGACAGGGCAATGGGCAGTTCTTC. Amino acid sequence: CASSLQGPGQGNGQFF.

This clonotype has more than one count but fewer than ten. The chain links TRBV7-6 to TRBJ2-1; possibly TRBD2 for D (5 bases). The CDR3 extends over 16 amino acids. V lost 1 base and J lost 8, with 18 bases in between. Germline V gives CDR1 SGHVS, CDR2 FNYEAQ. CDR3 nucleotide sequence: TGTGCCAGCAGCTTAGACTTATGGCAGGAGGTTGATGAGCAGTTCTTC. It encodes CASSLDLWQEVDEQFF.

The V call is TRBV7-2, the J call TRBJ1-4, with D possibly TRBD1 on 5 matching bases. The V and J ends lost 2 bases and 6 bases respectively, with 10 bases between them. This CDR3 has 14 residues. Looked up from germline, CDR1 is SGHTA and CDR2 is FQGNSA. The CDR3 coding sequence is TGTGCCAGCAGCTTAAGTGGGGGTCATGAAAAACTGTTTTTT. It yields the protein CASSLSGGHEKLFF.

The chain employs TRBV29-1 and TRBJ2-5, with TRBD2 identical over 8 bases. The J segment lost 11 bases and the V segment lost 6 bases, leaving 17 bases of the junction unmatched. Germline V gene lookup returns CDR1 SQVTM and CDR2 ANQGSEA. The CDR3 is 14 residues long. CDR3 sequence reads: CSVRAQRENNEQYF. Written as DNA, the CDR3 is TGCAGCGTCCGGGCCCAGCGGGAGAATAATGAGCAGTACTTC.

This clonotype was found a few times. The V and J genes are TRBV28 and TRBJ2-1, with 7 bases fitting TRBD2. V trimming: 6 bases; J trimming: 5 bases; junction bases outside the gene matches: 13. From germline, CDR1 is MDHEN and CDR2 SYDVKM. This CDR3 has 16 amino acids. The CDR3 sequence is CASSTLGLAVNNEQFF. Here the CDR3 DNA reads TGTGCCAGCAGCACCCTCGGGCTAGCGGTTAACAATGAGCAGTTCTTC.

The chain combines TRBV30 with TRBJ2-1; 8 bases map to TRBD2. The trim removed 2 bases at V and 6 bases at J, leaving 3 bases unmatched. From germline, CDR1 is GTSNPN and CDR2 SVGIG (reference sequence). The CDR3 length is 13 residues. The CDR3 spells CAWSRGGGNEQFF. CDR3 DNA sequence: TGTGCCTGGAGTCGGGGGGGCGGCAATGAGCAGTTCTTC.

V gene TRBV7-2 combines with J gene TRBJ1-5; D remains ambiguous. This CDR3 comprises 12 residues. The germline V gene has CDR1 SGHTA and CDR2 FQGNSA. Trimming removed 5 bases at V and 6 bases at J, with 8 bases between. CDR3 sequence reads: CASSTEGQPQHF. The CDR3, as DNA: TGTGCCAGCAGCACCGAAGGTCAGCCCCAGCATTTT.

In the case of this clonotype: Sequence at one end of the junction differs from germline and may be a read error. V is TRBV2 and J is TRBJ1-5, with 7 nucleotides matching TRBD1. Germline CDR1 is SNHLY and CDR2 is FYNNEI. This CDR3 comprises 15 residues. CDR3 sequence (DNA): TGTGTCAGCAGTGTAACAGGGGATAGCAATCAGCCCCAGCATTTT. Protein sequence: CVSSVTGDSNQPQHF.

This rearrangement joins TRBV12-3 or TRBV12-4 to TRBJ2-7, with D possibly called TRBD1 or TRBD2 (5 bases each). This CDR3 is built from 15 residues. The V end lost 3 bases, the J end lost 2 bases, and 14 bases lay between the germline ends. The CDR3 reads CASSFGAASTYEQYF. DNA for the CDR3: TGTGCCAGCAGTTTCGGGGCAGCGAGCACCTACGAGCAGTACTTC.

V usage is TRBV29-1 and J usage is TRBJ1-2, with TRBD1 as a possible D gene (5 bases). Looked up from germline, CDR1 is SQVTM and CDR2 is ANQGSEA. The CDR3 is 12 residues long. Trimming pared 3 bases from V and 7 bases from J, leaving 12 bases between. CDR3 residues: CSVDMRDGGYTF. The CDR3 DNA is TGCAGCGTTGATATGCGGGACGGTGGCTACACCTTC.

Only a few counts were recorded for this clonotype. The chain combines TRBV7-2 with TRBJ2-2; the match to TRBD2 covers 9 bases. The CDR3 sequence is 17 residues long. V lost 6 bases and J lost 2; bases outside the gene matches: 10. Per the germline V gene, CDR1 is SGHTA and CDR2 is FQGNSA. CDR3 region: CASSYTSGGPNTGELFF. For the CDR3, the DNA is TGTGCCAGCAGTTATACCAGCGGGGGGCCCAACACCGGGGAGCTGTTTTTT.

This clonotype appeared a few times. This chain uses TRBV9 with TRBJ2-1; D is perhaps TRBD2 (5 bases). V shed 2 bases and J shed 9 bases, with 24 bases lying between them. Germline CDR1 is SGDLS and CDR2 is YYNGEE. The CDR3 runs to 17 residues. This chain's CDR3 is CASSVDKGITRLGEQFF. The DNA of the CDR3 is TGTGCCAGCAGCGTGGATAAAGGGATTACTAGGCTCGGTGAGCAGTTCTTC.

As regards this clonotype: One junction end does not reproduce the germline sequence, and a read error may be involved. This chain links TRBV27 with TRBJ2-4; 10 bases are shared with TRBD1. Germline loops: CDR1 MNHEY, CDR2 SMNVEV (reference sequence). This CDR3 has 15 amino acids. CDR3 residues: CASSYRTGGYYEQCF. In nucleotides, the CDR3 is TGTGCCAGCAGTTACCGGACAGGGGGGTACTACGAGCAGTGCTTC.